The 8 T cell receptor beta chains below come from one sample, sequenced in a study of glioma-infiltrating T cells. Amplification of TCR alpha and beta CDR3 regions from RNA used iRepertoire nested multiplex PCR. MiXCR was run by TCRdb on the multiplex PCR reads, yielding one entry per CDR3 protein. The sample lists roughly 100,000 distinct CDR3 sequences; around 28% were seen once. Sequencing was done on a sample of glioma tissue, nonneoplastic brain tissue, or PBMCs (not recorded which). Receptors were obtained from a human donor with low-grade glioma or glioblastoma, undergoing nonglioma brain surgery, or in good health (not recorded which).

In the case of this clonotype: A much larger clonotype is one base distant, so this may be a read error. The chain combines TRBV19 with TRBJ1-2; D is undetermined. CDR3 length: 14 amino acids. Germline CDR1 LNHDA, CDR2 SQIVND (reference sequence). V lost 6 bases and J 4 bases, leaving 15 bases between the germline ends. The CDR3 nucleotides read TGTGCCAGTAGAGCAATCTGGATCCTCTATGGCTACACCTTC. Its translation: CASRAIWILYGYTF.

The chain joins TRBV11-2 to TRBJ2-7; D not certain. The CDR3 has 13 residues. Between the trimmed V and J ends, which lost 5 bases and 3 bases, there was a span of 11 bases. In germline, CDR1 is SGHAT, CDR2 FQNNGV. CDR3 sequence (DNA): TGTGCCAGCAGCCCCTCGGACGGCTACGAGCAGTACTTC. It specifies CASSPSDGYEQYF.

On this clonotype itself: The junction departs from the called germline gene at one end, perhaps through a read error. In nucleotides, the CDR3 is TGTACCAGTAGTTCGGAGCCGACCCTGAACTATGGCTACACCTTC. This gives the protein CTSSSEPTLNYGYTF. The chain couples TRBV19 to TRBJ1-2; D gene uncertain. CDR1 and CDR2 from the germline V gene are LNHDA and SQIVND (reference sequence). This CDR3 spans 15 amino acids.

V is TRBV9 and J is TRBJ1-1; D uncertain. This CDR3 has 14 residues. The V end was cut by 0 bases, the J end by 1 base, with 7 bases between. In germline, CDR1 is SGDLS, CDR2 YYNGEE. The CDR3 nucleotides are TGTGCCAGCAGCGTAGTCGGAGGGAACACTGAAGCTTTCTTT. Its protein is CASSVVGGNTEAFF.

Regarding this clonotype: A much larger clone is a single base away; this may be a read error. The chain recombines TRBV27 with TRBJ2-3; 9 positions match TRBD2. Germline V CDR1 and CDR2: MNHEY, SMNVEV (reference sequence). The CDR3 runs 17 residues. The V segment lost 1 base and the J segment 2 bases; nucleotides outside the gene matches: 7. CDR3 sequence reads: CASSLWMAGGNTDTQYF. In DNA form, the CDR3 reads TGTGCCAGCAGTTTATGGATGGCGGGGGGGAACACAGATACGCAGTATTTT.

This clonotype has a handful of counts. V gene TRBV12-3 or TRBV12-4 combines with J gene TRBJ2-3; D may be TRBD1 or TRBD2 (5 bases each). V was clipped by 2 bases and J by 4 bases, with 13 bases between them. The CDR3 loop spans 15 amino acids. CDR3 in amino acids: CASSLLLGPSDTQYF. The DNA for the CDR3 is TGTGCCAGCAGTTTATTACTGGGACCATCAGATACGCAGTATTTT.

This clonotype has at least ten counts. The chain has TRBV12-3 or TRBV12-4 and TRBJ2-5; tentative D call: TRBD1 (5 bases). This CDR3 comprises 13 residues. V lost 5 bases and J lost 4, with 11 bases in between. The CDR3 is CASSLRARETQYF. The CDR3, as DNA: TGTGCCAGCAGTCTCAGGGCAAGAGAGACCCAGTACTTC.

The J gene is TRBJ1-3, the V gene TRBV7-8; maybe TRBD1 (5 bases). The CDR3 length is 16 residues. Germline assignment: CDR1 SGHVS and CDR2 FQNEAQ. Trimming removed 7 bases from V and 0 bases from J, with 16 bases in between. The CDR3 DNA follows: TGTGCCAGCACCCGGTGGGGCGGCAGCTCTGGAAACACCATATATTTT. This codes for CASTRWGGSSGNTIYF.